This TCR beta chain was obtained from a study of cytomegalovirus exposure and HLA in healthy donors. Whole-study findings and limits: A later analysis reported that several of the most significant clusters appeared to be linked to common viral pathogens, among them Epstein-Barr virus. Overall, under 200 TCR beta chains were annotated as cytomegalovirus-associated.

As concerns this clone: Its antigen is undetermined.

Primers for the PCR totalled 60 Vbeta and 13 Jbeta. Method: immunoSEQ multiplex PCR; TCRdb's copy keeps in-frame clones and lacks some. The sample carries 150,000 to 180,000 clones, 80% recorded once. The CDR3 is 14 residues long. CDR1 SEHNR and CDR2 FQNEAQ come from the germline V gene (reference sequence). The ends were cut back, 0 bases at V and 4 bases at J, with 9 bases in the middle. This receptor was obtained from a man under 40 in good health and CMV-seropositive. The sequenced sample was PBMCs. The chain joins TRBV7-9 to TRBJ2-5; D is possibly TRBD2 (5 bases). CDR3 sequence reads: CASSLAGSGETQYF. The CDR3 DNA follows: TGTGCCAGCAGCTTAGCCGGAAGCGGAGAGACCCAGTACTTC.